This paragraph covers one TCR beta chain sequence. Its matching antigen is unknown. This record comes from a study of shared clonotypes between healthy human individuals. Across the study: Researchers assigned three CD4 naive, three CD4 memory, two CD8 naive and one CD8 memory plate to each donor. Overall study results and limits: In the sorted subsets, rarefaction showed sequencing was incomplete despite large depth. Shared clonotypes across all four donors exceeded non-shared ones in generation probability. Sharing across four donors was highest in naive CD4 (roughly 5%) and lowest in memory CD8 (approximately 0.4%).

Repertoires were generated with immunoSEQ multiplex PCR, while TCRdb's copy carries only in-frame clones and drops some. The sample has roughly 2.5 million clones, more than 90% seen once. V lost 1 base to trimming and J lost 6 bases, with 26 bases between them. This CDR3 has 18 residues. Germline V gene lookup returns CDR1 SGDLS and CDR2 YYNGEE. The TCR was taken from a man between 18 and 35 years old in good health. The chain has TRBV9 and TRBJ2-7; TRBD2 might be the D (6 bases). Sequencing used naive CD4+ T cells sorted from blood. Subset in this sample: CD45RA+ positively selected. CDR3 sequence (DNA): TGTGCCAGCAGCGTATATCCCATCAACGGGGGAACCATGTCCGAGCAGTACTTC. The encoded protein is CASSVYPINGGTMSEQYF.